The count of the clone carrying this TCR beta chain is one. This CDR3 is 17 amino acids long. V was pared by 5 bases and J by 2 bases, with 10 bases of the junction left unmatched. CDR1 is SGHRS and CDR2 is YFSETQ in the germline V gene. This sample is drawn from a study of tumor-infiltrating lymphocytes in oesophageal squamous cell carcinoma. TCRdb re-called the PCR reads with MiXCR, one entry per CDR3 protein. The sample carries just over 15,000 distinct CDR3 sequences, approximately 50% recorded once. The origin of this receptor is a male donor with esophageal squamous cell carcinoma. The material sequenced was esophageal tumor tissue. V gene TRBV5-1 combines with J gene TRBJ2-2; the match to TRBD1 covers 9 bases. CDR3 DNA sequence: TGCGCCAGCAGGCCCGGGACAGGGCCCCTAAACACCGGGGAGCTGTTTTTT. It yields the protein CASRPGTGPLNTGELFF.